These 30 T cell receptor beta chains were sequenced from one sample in a study of identical twins. TCRdb recomputed calls from the 5' RACE reads with MiXCR, one row per CDR3 protein. The table shows 420,000 or so distinct CDR3 sequences, with less than 20% occurring only once. Sequenced input: naive T cells sorted from blood. These receptors were taken from a man aged 50-59 years in good health.

This chain connects TRBV18 to TRBJ1-1; tentatively, D is TRBD1 (5 bases). The V end was cut by 4 bases, the J end by 1 base, with 16 bases between. The CDR3 spans 16 residues. The germline V gene encodes CDR1 KGHSH and CDR2 LQKENI. The CDR3 sequence: CASSLNTLGANTEAFF. DNA for the CDR3: TGTGCCAGCTCACTAAACACCCTTGGGGCGAACACTGAAGCTTTCTTT. The full variable domain, completed using reference TRBV18 and TRBJ1-1, is NAGVMQNPRHLVRRRGQEARLRCSPMKGHSHVYWYRQLPEEGLKFMVYLQKENIIDESGMPKERFSAEFPKEGPSILRIQQVVRGDSAAYFCASSLNTLGANTEAFFGQGTRLTVV.

V gene TRBV4-3 combines with J gene TRBJ2-6, with unresolved D. Germline loops: CDR1 LGHNA, CDR2 YSLEER. Trimming left V 4 bases short and J 1 base short, with 11 bases between. The CDR3 is 16 residues long. This CDR3 reads CASSLDRASGANVLTF. CDR3 nucleotides: TGCGCCAGCAGCCTAGACCGGGCGTCTGGGGCCAACGTCCTGACTTTC.

This clonotype was seen ten or more times. The chain carries TRBV12-3 or TRBV12-4 and TRBJ2-1; D possibly corresponds to TRBD2 (6 bases). There are 15 residues in the CDR3. V was pared by 8 bases and J by 2 bases, with 16 bases between. CDR3 DNA sequence: TGTGCCAGCTATTCGTCCGGGGGAACCTACAATGAGCAGTTCTTC. Translated, it gives CASYSSGGTYNEQFF.

The chain carries TRBV7-2 and TRBJ2-7, with TRBD2 matching over 12 bases. There are 15 residues in the CDR3. Per germline, CDR1 SGHTA and CDR2 FQGNSA. V lost 5 bases and J lost 2; bases outside the gene matches: 4. The CDR3 reads CASSKRTSGAYEQYF. The CDR3 nucleotides read TGTGCCAGCAGCAAAAGGACTAGCGGGGCCTACGAGCAGTACTTC. The full variable domain, its missing parts supplied by reference TRBV7-2 and TRBJ2-7, is GAGVSQSPSNKVTEKGKDVELRCDPISGHTALYWYRQSLGQGLEFLIYFQGNSAPDKSGLPSDRFSAERTGGSVSTLTIQRTQQEDSAVYLCASSKRTSGAYEQYFGPGTRLTVT.

This clonotype was observed a few times. The V and J genes are TRBV27 and TRBJ2-7; D unclear. Looked up from germline, CDR1 is MNHEY and CDR2 is SMNVEV (reference sequence). This CDR3 spans 14 amino acids. The V end was cut by 4 bases, the J end by 0 bases, with 10 bases between. The CDR3, as DNA: TGTGCCAGCAGTTACTTGGGCAACTCCTACGAGCAGTACTTC. It translates to CASSYLGNSYEQYF.

This clonotype was seen a few times. The genes are TRBV6-5 and TRBJ2-7; D might be TRBD1 (5 bases). In germline, CDR1 is MNHEY, CDR2 SVGAGI. The CDR3 consists of 17 residues. V lost 0 bases, J lost 0 bases, and 15 bases lay in between. CDR3 residues: CASSYSGHRVGSYEQYF. The CDR3 DNA reads TGTGCCAGCAGTTACTCTGGACACCGGGTAGGCTCCTACGAGCAGTACTTC.

This clonotype was counted at least ten times. This CDR3 reads CASSLVGGVAGGSGRSYNEQFF. The CDR3 nucleotides are TGTGCCAGCAGCTTAGTTGGAGGAGTAGCGGGAGGCTCAGGGAGGTCCTACAATGAGCAGTTCTTC. The rearrangement joins TRBV11-3 to TRBJ2-1; TRBD2 agrees at 10 bases. CDR3 length equals 22 residues. CDR1 and CDR2 (germline): SGHNT, YENEEA. Trimming at V came to 1 base and at J to 1 base, leaving 19 bases not matched to a gene.

The sample holds many counts of this clonotype. The V call is TRBV18, the J call TRBJ2-6; 10 bases are a match to TRBD2. The CDR3 consists of 20 residues. V gave up 2 bases and J gave up 0 bases; unmatched junction bases: 10. CDR1 and CDR2 (germline): KGHSH, LQKENI. CDR3 sequence (DNA): TGTGCCAGCTCACCATCGATAGCGGGGGGAATCCGCTCTGGGGCCAACGTCCTGACTTTC. Translated: CASSPSIAGGIRSGANVLTF. The full variable domain, its missing parts supplied by reference TRBV18 and TRBJ2-6, is NAGVMQNPRHLVRRRGQEARLRCSPMKGHSHVYWYRQLPEEGLKFMVYLQKENIIDESGMPKERFSAEFPKEGPSILRIQQVVRGDSAAYFCASSPSIAGGIRSGANVLTFGAGSRLTVL.

V and J are TRBV27 and TRBJ1-2; D gene uncertain. V was shortened by 6 bases and J by 0 bases, with 11 bases between the two germline ends. CDR1 MNHEY and CDR2 SMNVEV come from the germline V gene (reference sequence). The CDR3 totals 14 residues. This CDR3 reads CASSITGTNYGYTF. The CDR3 DNA is TGTGCCAGCAGCATTACCGGGACTAACTATGGCTACACCTTC.

This clonotype was seen many times. The V call is TRBV12-3 or TRBV12-4, the J call TRBJ1-4; unclear D gene. V dropped 5 bases and J dropped 0 bases, with 7 bases sitting between them. This CDR3 region has 14 residues. CDR3 loop: CASSGESTNEKLFF. CDR3 DNA sequence: TGTGCCAGCAGTGGGGAATCAACTAATGAAAAACTGTTTTTT.

The V and J genes are TRBV5-5 and TRBJ2-6; no definite D call. CDR1 and CDR2 (germline): SGHKS, YYEKEE (reference sequence). The CDR3 spans 16 residues. With 0 bases removed from V and 0 bases from J, the gap between germline ends came to 7 bases. The CDR3 sequence is CASSLAPDSGANVLTF. Here the CDR3 DNA reads TGTGCCAGCAGCTTGGCCCCGGACTCTGGGGCCAACGTCCTGACTTTC.

Worth noting for this clonotype: This clone may be a read error of a much larger clone one base away. V and J are TRBV10-3 and TRBJ2-7, with 7 bases aligning to TRBD2. This CDR3 contains 15 residues. In germline, CDR1 is ENHRY, CDR2 SYGVKD. DNA of the CDR3: TGTGCCATCGGTGAGGGAGGTCTAGCGGACTACGAGCAGTACTTC. It codes for CAIGEGGLADYEQYF.

This clonotype was counted only a few times. This chain joins TRBV20-1 and TRBJ2-5; D might be TRBD1 or TRBD2, each matching 7 bases. Deletions cut 5 bases from V and 4 bases from J, with 17 bases between. The length of the CDR3 is 14 residues. Germline V lookup: CDR1 DFQATT, CDR2 SNEGSKA (reference sequence). The CDR3 spells CSAASQGRGETQYF. The CDR3 region has the DNA TGCAGTGCTGCCTCACAGGGGAGGGGAGAGACCCAGTACTTC.

The gene calls are TRBV5-5 and TRBJ2-3, with a tentative D call TRBD2 (5 bases). The V and J ends lost 1 base and 4 bases respectively, with 10 bases between them. The CDR3 sequence is 14 residues long. CDR1 and CDR2 from the germline V gene are SGHKS and YYEKEE (reference sequence). Here the CDR3 DNA reads TGTGCCAGCAGCTTGACTAGAATGGCAGATACGCAGTATTTT. It encodes CASSLTRMADTQYF.

This clonotype was recorded a few times. The V call is TRBV24-1, the J call TRBJ2-3, with 7 bases identical to TRBD2. Germline loops: CDR1 KGHDR, CDR2 SFDVKD. V lost 4 bases to trimming and J lost 5 bases; unmatched junction nucleotides: 8. The CDR3 sequence is 15 residues long. The CDR3 spells CATSEWGGTLDTQYF. The DNA for the CDR3 is TGTGCCACCAGTGAATGGGGGGGGACGTTAGATACGCAGTATTTT.

The chain recombines TRBV20-1 with TRBJ2-7, with 8 bases matching TRBD1. Germline V gene data show CDR1 as DFQATT and CDR2 as SNEGSKA (reference sequence). The CDR3 runs 14 residues. Unmatched junction bases numbered 8, after V lost 4 bases and J lost 3 bases. The CDR3 sequence: CSATGQGKGYEQYF. CDR3 coding DNA: TGCAGTGCTACTGGACAGGGCAAGGGCTACGAGCAGTACTTC.

The CDR3 is CASSLAGGHGANVLTF. CDR3 DNA sequence: TGCGCCAGCAGCTTGGCCGGAGGGCATGGGGCCAACGTCCTGACTTTC. The chain uses TRBV5-1 and TRBJ2-6, with D possibly TRBD2 on 6 matching bases. The CDR3 is made up of 16 amino acids. Germline CDR1 reads SGHRS; CDR2 reads YFSETQ. The V gene lost 0 bases and the J gene lost 3 bases, with 10 bases spanning the gap. Looking up the rest from reference TRBV5-1 and TRBJ2-6 gives the full variable domain: KAGVTQTPRYLIKTRGQQVTLSCSPISGHRSVSWYQQTPGQGLQFLFEYFSETQRNKGNFPGRFSGRQFSNSRSEMNVSTLELGDSALYLCASSLAGGHGANVLTFGAGSRLTVL.

There are many counts of this clonotype. This chain joins TRBV29-1 and TRBJ2-1; 12 bases align to TRBD1. The CDR3 covers 13 residues. CDR1 and CDR2 from the germline V gene are SQVTM and ANQGSEA. V was pared by 5 bases and J by 12 bases, with 8 bases of the junction left unmatched. CDR3 bases: TGCAGCGTTCGGGACAGGGGGCTTTTTGGGCAGTTCTTC. The encoded protein is CSVRDRGLFGQFF.

This clonotype was detected many times. The chain carries TRBV5-1 and TRBJ2-3; no clear D. Trimming took 0 bases from V and 4 from J, leaving 15 bases between them. The CDR3 is 16 residues long. Germline values: CDR1 SGHRS, CDR2 YFSETQ. CDR3 coding DNA: TGCGCCAGCAGCTTGGAAGTGGGGTTTGTTCCAGATACGCAGTATTTT. Amino acid sequence: CASSLEVGFVPDTQYF.

This clonotype was counted a few times. The chain couples TRBV29-1 to TRBJ2-3; D is perhaps TRBD1 (7 bases). CDR3 length: 15 residues. Germline CDR1 reads SQVTM; CDR2 reads ANQGSEA. V was clipped by 5 bases and J by 0 bases, with 15 bases between them. CDR3 residues: CSVWRGRRSTDTQYF. The CDR3 nucleotides read TGCAGCGTTTGGAGGGGGCGACGGAGCACAGATACGCAGTATTTT.

The table lists this clonotype with a few counts. The V and J genes are TRBV4-2 and TRBJ2-5; D remains unclear. The CDR3 loop spans 13 amino acids. Trimming took off 1 base at V and 5 bases at J, with 8 bases between the two ends. Germline CDR1 reads LGHNA; CDR2 reads YNFKEQ. CDR3 protein: CASSQAQGETQYF. For the CDR3, the DNA is TGTGCCAGCAGCCAAGCCCAAGGGGAGACCCAGTACTTC.

The sample holds many counts of this clonotype. The rearrangement uses TRBV5-1 and TRBJ2-1; 11 positions match TRBD2. V shed 6 bases and J 0 bases; nucleotides not matched to a gene: 11. In germline, CDR1 is SGHRS, CDR2 YFSETQ. The CDR3 extends over 18 amino acids. The CDR3, as DNA: TGCGCCAGCAACGGACTAGCGGGCCCGCAAAGCTCCTACAATGAGCAGTTCTTC. It codes for CASNGLAGPQSSYNEQFF.

In this sample, this clonotype turned up many times. J is TRBJ1-2 and V is TRBV20-1, with TRBD1 matching over 7 bases. CDR1 is DFQATT and CDR2 is SNEGSKA in the germline V gene (reference sequence). The CDR3 consists of 13 residues. V was pared by 5 bases and J by 1 base, with 4 bases of the junction left unmatched. DNA of the CDR3: TGCAGTGCTTTTAACAGGGGTAACTATGGCTACACCTTC. This codes for CSAFNRGNYGYTF.

The chain employs TRBV20-1 and TRBJ2-7; 9 bases are a match to TRBD1. Germline-derived CDR1 and CDR2 are DFQATT and SNEGSKA (reference sequence). V lost 3 bases to trimming and J lost 3 bases; unmatched junction nucleotides: 6. CDR3 length: 14 residues. The CDR3 loop is CSARRTGVGYEQYF. The CDR3 region has the DNA TGCAGTGCTAGGCGGACAGGGGTTGGCTACGAGCAGTACTTC.

About this clonotype itself: A much larger clone differs by one base, so this may be a read error. The genes are TRBV12-3 or TRBV12-4 and TRBJ2-6; unclear D gene. CDR3 length equals 13 residues. With 6 bases removed from V and 0 bases from J, the gap between germline ends came to 3 bases. CDR3 bases: TGTGCCAGCAGAATCTCTGGGGCCAACGTCCTGACTTTC. It codes for CASRISGANVLTF.

The rearrangement joins TRBV7-2 to TRBJ1-1, with unresolved D. V lost 1 base to trimming and J lost 3 bases, with 12 bases between them. CDR1 and CDR2 (germline): SGHTA, FQGNSA. The CDR3 length is 15 residues. CDR3 amino acids: CASSLVGRVYTEAFF. CDR3 sequence (DNA): TGTGCCAGCAGCTTAGTTGGTCGGGTTTACACTGAAGCTTTCTTT.

This clonotype showed up many times. The chain combines TRBV12-3 or TRBV12-4 with TRBJ2-1; 12 nucleotides match TRBD2. This CDR3 has 14 amino acids. Trimming removed 3 bases from V and 9 bases from J; junction bases left unmatched: 3. The chain's CDR3 is CASSFSGLAGEQFF. CDR3 DNA sequence: TGTGCCAGCAGTTTTTCGGGACTAGCGGGTGAGCAGTTCTTC.

Ten or more counts support this clonotype. This chain connects TRBV5-1 to TRBJ2-6; TRBD1 agrees at 7 bases. With V trimmed by 4 bases and J by 1 base, 11 bases remained unmatched. The germline V gene encodes CDR1 SGHRS and CDR2 YFSETQ. The CDR3 is made up of 18 amino acids. Here the CDR3 reads CASSRAGTATSGANVLTF. Here the CDR3 DNA reads TGCGCCAGCAGCAGGGCCGGGACAGCAACGTCTGGGGCCAACGTCCTGACTTTC.

The chain uses TRBV13 and TRBJ2-1; 7 bases are shared with TRBD2. V trimming: 4 bases; J trimming: 3 bases; junction bases outside the gene matches: 15. The CDR3 sequence is 18 residues long. From germline, CDR1 is PRHDT and CDR2 FYEKMQ (reference sequence). The CDR3 region is CASSSRQSTSKDYNEQFF. CDR3 DNA sequence: TGTGCCAGCAGCTCCAGACAGTCGACTAGCAAAGACTACAATGAGCAGTTCTTC.

The count of this clonotype is one. This chain uses TRBV5-1 with TRBJ2-3; D is undetermined. Germline loops: CDR1 SGHRS, CDR2 YFSETQ. V was clipped by 0 bases and J by 5 bases, with 10 bases between them. The CDR3 is made up of 14 amino acids. The CDR3 coding sequence is TGCGCCAGCAGCTTGGGGGGATCGGGAGATACGCAGTATTTT. It encodes CASSLGGSGDTQYF.